This entry lists 12 T cell receptor beta chains sequenced from one sample in a study of blood T cell repertoires in COVID-19. The data were produced by immunoSEQ multiplex PCR, yet TCRdb's version contains in-frame clones alone and is incomplete. Counted here are around 140,000 clones, over 75% occurring once; the ten biggest clones make up 40% to 55%. Sequenced material: peripheral blood. The receptors shown here come from a human donor in a cohort sampled during active COVID-19.

The chain employs TRBV15 and TRBJ2-1; D ambiguous. V lost 1 base, J lost 3 bases, and 4 bases lay in between. The CDR3 consists of 13 residues. CDR1 and CDR2 from the germline V gene are LNHNV and YYDKDF (reference sequence). This CDR3 reads CATSRAIYNEQFF. The CDR3 nucleotides are TGTGCCACCAGCAGAGCTATCTACAATGAGCAGTTCTTC. The full variable domain, completed using reference TRBV15 and TRBJ2-1, is DAMVIQNPRYQVTQFGKPVTLSCSQTLNHNVMYWYQQKSSQAPKLLFHYYDKDFNNEADTPDNFQSRRPNTSFCFLDIRSPGLGDTAMYLCATSRAIYNEQFFGPGTRLTVL.

J is TRBJ2-3 and V is TRBV9; D is possibly TRBD2 (6 bases). The CDR3 loop spans 14 amino acids. V gave up 4 bases and J gave up 2 bases, with 11 bases separating them. The V gene's germline CDR1 is SGDLS and CDR2 YYNGEE. The CDR3 DNA is TGTGCCAGCAGCCGGGGGATGCCCACAGATACGCAGTATTTT. Translated: CASSRGMPTDTQYF.

The chain is built from TRBV7-2 and TRBJ1-2; weak D call: TRBD1 (6 bases). This CDR3 has 14 amino acids. Trimming removed 2 bases at V and 5 bases at J, with 12 bases between. Germline V gene sequence: CDR1 SGHTA, CDR2 FQGNSA. CDR3 protein: CASSLREGVYGYTF. The CDR3 nucleotides read TGTGCCAGCAGCTTAAGGGAGGGGGTTTATGGCTACACCTTC.

Here the CDR3 DNA reads TGTGCCAGCAGCCAACGGGGACAGGGGTTTGTTCATGGCTACACCTTC. Translation: CASSQRGQGFVHGYTF. The V call is TRBV3-1 (or the pseudogene TRBV3-2), the J call TRBJ1-2; 10 bases fit TRBD1. This CDR3 region has 16 residues. The germline CDR1 and CDR2 sequences are LGHDT and YNNKEL (reference sequence). V trimming: 2 bases; J trimming: 6 bases; junction bases outside the gene matches: 9.

The CDR3 DNA follows: TGTGCCAGCAGCCCATCACTGAACTACTATGGCTACACCTTC. As protein: CASSPSLNYYGYTF. The rearrangement joins TRBV5-5 to TRBJ1-2, with no clear D. Germline values: CDR1 SGHKS, CDR2 YYEKEE (reference sequence). The ends were cut back, 4 bases at V and 3 bases at J, with 13 bases in the middle. The CDR3 is made up of 14 amino acids.

This chain connects TRBV7-8 to TRBJ1-1; no definite D call. This CDR3 comprises 15 residues. The V gene's germline CDR1 is SGHVS and CDR2 FQNEAQ. V was cut by 2 bases and J by 1 base, with 11 bases left in between. This CDR3 reads CASSLRVMRNTEAFF. The CDR3 bases are TGTGCCAGCAGCTTAAGAGTGATGAGGAACACTGAAGCTTTCTTT.

The sample holds a few counts of this clone. The rearrangement joins TRBV5-1 to TRBJ2-5; 10 bases fit TRBD2. Trimming at V came to 0 bases and at J to 1 base, leaving 3 bases not matched to a gene. This CDR3 contains 16 residues. The germline CDR1 and CDR2 sequences are SGHRS and YFSETQ. The CDR3 spells CASSLVSSGGQETQYF. The CDR3 DNA follows: TGCGCCAGCAGCTTGGTATCTAGCGGGGGCCAAGAGACCCAGTACTTC. Using reference TRBV5-1 and TRBJ2-5 for the parts outside the CDR3, the full variable domain is KAGVTQTPRYLIKTRGQQVTLSCSPISGHRSVSWYQQTPGQGLQFLFEYFSETQRNKGNFPGRFSGRQFSNSRSEMNVSTLELGDSALYLCASSLVSSGGQETQYFGPGTRLLVL.

This clone has a handful of counts. This chain joins TRBV5-1 and TRBJ2-5; a possible D gene is TRBD1 (5 bases). The V end lost 4 bases, the J end lost 7 bases, and 17 bases lay between the germline ends. Germline lookup yields CDR1 SGHRS and CDR2 YFSETQ. The CDR3 is 14 residues long. CDR3 loop: CASSEGVRSGTQYF. The CDR3 DNA follows: TGCGCCAGCAGCGAAGGGGTACGATCGGGGACCCAGTACTTC.

In this sample, this clone turned up once. V and J are TRBV7-2 and TRBJ2-1, with D uncertain. The CDR3 has 15 amino acids. The germline V gene encodes CDR1 SGHTA and CDR2 FQGNSA. The V end was cut by 2 bases, the J end by 0 bases, with 8 bases between. The CDR3 loop reads CASSLSGNSYNEQFF. CDR3 sequence (DNA): TGTGCCAGCAGCTTATCAGGAAACTCCTACAATGAGCAGTTCTTC.

This chain joins TRBV21-1 and TRBJ1-1; the table's D call TRBD1 went unverified against the DNA. TRBV21-1 is a listed pseudogene. The length of the CDR3 is 18 residues. The CDR3 sequence: CASSKIGGQGFGKAEAFF. As DNA, the CDR3 is TGTGCCAGCAGCAAAATTGGGGGACAGGGTTTTGGTAAGGCTGAAGCTTTCTTT.

The chain combines TRBV28 with TRBJ2-5; 7 bases agree with TRBD2. Germline V lookup: CDR1 MDHEN, CDR2 SYDVKM. The CDR3 runs 16 residues. Trimming at V came to 4 bases and at J to 5 bases, leaving 13 bases not matched to a gene. Written as DNA, the CDR3 is TGTGCCAGCAGTTCCGGATCTAGCGGAGGAGGGGAGACCCAGTACTTC. Its translation is CASSSGSSGGGETQYF.

This clone was seen a handful of times. The chain links TRBV19 to TRBJ1-1, with TRBD1 matching 8 bases. The CDR3 extends over 18 amino acids. The J segment lost 0 bases and the V segment lost 1 base, leaving 10 bases of the junction unmatched. In germline, CDR1 is LNHDA, CDR2 SQIVND (reference sequence). Here the CDR3 reads CASSIVGQGALVNTEAFF. The CDR3 nucleotides read TGTGCCAGTAGTATAGTTGGTCAGGGGGCCCTCGTGAACACTGAAGCTTTCTTT.